A selection of T cell receptor beta chains follows, all from one sample in a study of cytomegalovirus exposure and HLA in healthy donors. Data came from immunoSEQ multiplex PCR; TCRdb stores just in-frame clones and leaves some out. This table has some 170,000 clones, roughly two thirds appearing once. Input material: PBMCs. These receptor sequences come from a woman in her 30s in good health and CMV-seronegative. The CDR3 runs from the conserved cysteine through the conserved F or W. The order of the fields is J gene, D gene, V gene, clone size, CDR3 protein, CDR3 DNA. A D gene is named only where the DNA matches it firmly. Clone sizes are given selectively: once, few, many, or a class where the clone is expanded.

J: TRBJ1-2
D: .
V: TRBV28
size: .
CDR3: CASSHTAGYTF
DNA: TGTGCCAGCAGTCACACGGCAGGTTACACCTTC

J: TRBJ2-7
D: .
V: TRBV5-1
size: .
CDR3: CASSVQSNSYEQYF
DNA: TGCGCCAGCAGTGTTCAGTCCAACTCCTACGAGCAGTACTTC

J: TRBJ1-3
D: .
V: TRBV28
size: .
CDR3: CASVEAGNTIYF
DNA: TGTGCCAGCGTGGAGGCCGGAAACACCATATATTTT

J: TRBJ1-5
D: .
V: TRBV2
size: few
CDR3: CASSEWRANQPQHF
DNA: TGTGCCAGCAGTGAATGGAGAGCAAATCAGCCCCAGCATTTT

J: TRBJ2-7
D: .
V: TRBV7-9
size: .
CDR3: CSSSLARYEQYF
DNA: TGTTCCAGCAGCTTAGCCCGCTACGAGCAGTACTTC

J: TRBJ1-1
D: .
V: TRBV7-9
size: .
CDR3: CASSLGEGQNTEAFF
DNA: TGTGCCAGCAGCTTAGGAGAGGGACAAAACACTGAAGCTTTCTTT

J: TRBJ1-3
D: .
V: TRBV11-2
size: .
CDR3: CASSLEATGGGNTIYF
DNA: TGTGCCAGCAGCTTAGAAGCGACCGGCGGTGGAAACACCATATATTTT

J: TRBJ2-5
D: .
V: TRBV14
size: once
CDR3: CASSQVGGTSVSETQYF
DNA: TGTGCCAGCAGCCAAGTAGGAGGGACTTCGGTTTCAGAGACCCAGTACTTC

J: TRBJ2-7
D: .
V: TRBV27
size: .
CDR3: CASQEPGSGEQYF
DNA: TGTGCCAGCCAAGAACCTGGATCGGGCGAGCAGTACTTC

J: TRBJ2-5
D: .
V: TRBV4-2
size: .
CDR3: CASSQVLLEVAQWRETQYF
DNA: TGTGCCAGCAGCCAAGTCCTTCTAGAAGTAGCGCAGTGGCGGGAGACCCAGTACTTC

J: TRBJ1-5
D: .
V: TRBV2
size: .
CDR3: CASRAGGYSNQPQHF
DNA: TGTGCCAGCAGGGCCGGCGGATATAGCAATCAGCCCCAGCATTTT

J: TRBJ2-5
D: .
V: TRBV18
size: few
CDR3: CASSPRSQGGQETQYF
DNA: TGTGCCAGCTCGCCTCGGAGCCAGGGGGGACAAGAGACCCAGTACTTC

J: TRBJ2-3
D: .
V: TRBV29-1
size: .
CDR3: CSVEELGGTDTQYF
DNA: TGCAGCGTTGAAGAGCTCGGGGGCACAGATACGCAGTATTTT

J: TRBJ1-2
D: TRBD1
V: TRBV4-3
size: .
CDR3: CASSQTGNNGYTF
DNA: TGCGCCAGCAGCCAGACAGGGAATAATGGCTACACCTTC

J: TRBJ2-1
D: TRBD1
V: TRBV5-1
size: once
CDR3: CASSLEYRGQGEQFF
DNA: TGCGCCAGCAGCCTGGAATACAGGGGGCAGGGTGAGCAGTTCTTC

J: TRBJ2-7
D: TRBD1
V: TRBV11-2
size: .
CDR3: CASSSTGTGPFEQYF
DNA: TGTGCCAGCAGCTCCACCGGGACAGGGCCTTTCGAGCAGTACTTC

J: TRBJ1-1
D: TRBD1
V: TRBV27
size: .
CDR3: CAGRAIRGRTEAFF
DNA: TGTGCCGGCAGGGCCATCAGGGGGCGAACTGAAGCTTTCTTT

J: TRBJ1-6
D: TRBD1
V: TRBV5-6
size: .
CDR3: CASSLAQGAYSPLHF
DNA: TGTGCCAGCAGCTTGGCTCAGGGGGCTTATTCACCCCTCCACTTT

J: TRBJ1-2
D: TRBD1
V: TRBV27
size: .
CDR3: CASSLGDSSYGYTF
DNA: TGTGCCAGCAGTTTAGGGGACAGCTCGTACGGCTACACCTTC

J: TRBJ1-1
D: .
V: TRBV7-9
size: once
CDR3: CASSSPVQAFF
DNA: TGTGCCAGCAGCTCCCCGGTCCAAGCTTTCTTT

J: TRBJ2-3
D: TRBD2
V: TRBV4-2
size: .
CDR3: CASSPWLAGRADTQYF
DNA: TGTGCCAGCAGCCCTTGGCTAGCGGGACGGGCAGATACGCAGTATTTT

J: TRBJ1-1
D: TRBD1
V: TRBV5-1
size: .
CDR3: CASSQGQAATEAFF
DNA: TGCGCCAGCAGCCAAGGACAGGCGGCCACTGAAGCTTTCTTT

J: TRBJ2-7
D: .
V: TRBV28
size: .
CDR3: CASSKAGKYRGEQYF
DNA: TGTGCCAGCAGTAAAGCCGGGAAATACCGTGGCGAGCAGTACTTC

J: TRBJ2-5
D: .
V: TRBV7-2
size: .
CDR3: CASSLVPGSGETQYF
DNA: TGTGCCAGCAGCTTAGTACCAGGGTCGGGAGAGACCCAGTACTTC

J: TRBJ1-1
D: .
V: TRBV19
size: .
CDR3: CASRGAEAFF
DNA: TGTGCCAGTAGAGGGGCTGAAGCTTTCTTT

J: TRBJ1-4
D: .
V: TRBV28
size: once
CDR3: CASSAWYREKGTTNEKLFF
DNA: TGTGCCAGCAGTGCCTGGTACAGGGAAAAGGGTACAACTAATGAAAAACTGTTTTTT